A selection of T cell receptor beta chains follows, all from one sample in a study of identifying expanded T cells in peripheral blood. The repertoire was sequenced with immunoSEQ multiplex PCR; TCRdb's copy has only in-frame clones and lacks some. Of under 130,000 clones detected, approximately 90% appear once; the ten largest clones hold 16%. Material: blood. Source of these receptors: a person aged 18 to 75 in good health. Both conserved end residues are part of each CDR3. D genes are given only for firm matches. Not all rows give a size; the values are once, few, many and, for expanded clones, a class.

abundance | j_gene | v_gene | d_gene | CDR3nt | CDR3aa
. | TRBJ2-2 | TRBV6-4 | TRBD1 | TGTGCCAGCAGCGCTACCCCGGGACAGGGTGGCTCCGGGGAGCTGTTTTTT | CASSATPGQGGSGELFF
. | TRBJ2-1 | TRBV19 | TRBD2 | TGTGCCAGTAGTATAAATAGGGCTAGCGGGGAATGGAATGAGCAGTTCTTC | CASSINRASGEWNEQFF
. | TRBJ2-3 | TRBV9 | TRBD2 | TGTGCCAGCAGCGTAGCTGGGATAGCGGGGGGCCAAGATACGCAGTATTTT | CASSVAGIAGGQDTQYF
. | TRBJ2-7 | TRBV7-9 | . | TGTGCCAGCAGCTTTCTCGGGGCGACCTACGAGCAGTACTTC | CASSFLGATYEQYF
. | TRBJ2-7 | TRBV7-9 | . | TGTGCCAGCAGCCGGGACGGACTATTGGAGCAGTACTTC | CASSRDGLLEQYF
. | TRBJ2-7 | TRBV9 | TRBD2 | TGTGCCAGCAGCGTTGGGGGGGTTGGTTACGAGCAGTACTTC | CASSVGGVGYEQYF
. | TRBJ1-1 | TRBV5-1 | . | TGCGCCCGCGGACGGGGGGGGGCGAACATGGGCACTGAAGCTTTCTTT | CARGRGGANMGTEAFF
. | TRBJ1-2 | TRBV5-1 | TRBD1 | TGCGCCAGCAGCTCCTCCGGGACAGGGGGCCCCCATGGCTACACCTTC | CASSSSGTGGPHGYTF
. | TRBJ1-2 | TRBV9 | . | TGTGCCAGCAGCGTGTCGGATGTTTGGGATGGCTACACCTTC | CASSVSDVWDGYTF
. | TRBJ1-6 | TRBV6-5 | . | TGTGCCAGCAGTGATATGGGTTCACCCCTCCACTTT | CASSDMGSPLHF
. | TRBJ2-6 | TRBV7-2 | . | TGTGCCAGCAGAGCCCGGCAGCTCGGCTCTGGGGCCAACGTCCTGACTTTC | CASRARQLGSGANVLTF
. | TRBJ2-1 | TRBV6-5 | . | TGTGCCAGCAGTCCCTTTAGGGCGCGGAATGAGCAGTTCTTC | CASSPFRARNEQFF
. | TRBJ1-5 | TRBV19 | . | TGTGCCAGTAGTATTGTTCCCCTCAATCAGCCCCAGCATTTT | CASSIVPLNQPQHF
. | TRBJ2-3 | TRBV6-4 | TRBD2 | TGTGCCAGCAGTGCGGGGGGGCAGGGCACAGATACGCAGTATTTT | CASSAGGQGTDTQYF
. | TRBJ1-3 | TRBV6-1 | . | TGTGCCAGCAGTGAACAGGGGTTCGGAAACACCATATATTTT | CASSEQGFGNTIYF
once | TRBJ2-1 | TRBV7-6 | . | TGTGCCAGCAGCTTAGCCGGCCCTGTCAATGAGCAGTTCTTC | CASSLAGPVNEQFF
. | TRBJ2-1 | TRBV5-1 | . | TGCGCCAGCAGCTTAGGCGGGGGCAGGGGTGAGCAGTTCTTC | CASSLGGGRGEQFF
. | TRBJ1-6 | TRBV19 | TRBD1 | TGTGCCAGTAGGGAACAGGGGAGGAATTCACCCCTCCACTTT | CASREQGRNSPLHF
. | TRBJ1-2 | TRBV5-6 | TRBD1 | TGTGCCAGCAGCTTGGGGACAGGGCGGCTCTGGTATGGCTACACCTTC | CASSLGTGRLWYGYTF
. | TRBJ2-5 | TRBV4-3 | . | TGCGCCAGCAGCCGCGCAGTAGATTTGATTGTGGAGACCCAGTACTTC | CASSRAVDLIVETQYF
few | TRBJ2-3 | TRBV7-2 | . | TGTGCCAGCACTCTCGGGACTCCCCGCACAGATACGCAGTATTTT | CASTLGTPRTDTQYF
. | TRBJ1-5 | TRBV5-1 | TRBD1 | TGCGCCAGCAGCAAACCTACGGGACAGGGGTTTTGGTGCGACAATCAGCCCCAGCATTTT | CASSKPTGQGFWCDNQPQHF
. | TRBJ2-1 | TRBV6-5 | . | TGTGCCAGCAGCAAAGGGAATGAGCAGTTCTTC | CASSKGNEQFF
. | TRBJ2-1 | TRBV7-9 | . | TGTGCCAGCAGTGAACCAGGGTCCCTTTACAATGAGCAGTTCTTC | CASSEPGSLYNEQFF
. | TRBJ1-1 | TRBV9 | TRBD1 | TGTGCCAGCAGCAAAGGGACAGGCGGACGGGGGACTGAAGCTTTCTTT | CASSKGTGGRGTEAFF
. | TRBJ2-7 | TRBV10-1 | . | TGCGCCAGCAGTTCGGACACCTACGAGCAGTACTTC | CASSSDTYEQYF
. | TRBJ2-1 | TRBV2 | . | TGTGCCAGCATGGGTCGTAATGAGCAGTTCTTC | CASMGRNEQFF
. | TRBJ2-7 | TRBV7-2 | . | TGTGCCAGCAGCTCGAAACCCTCCTACGAGCAGTACTTC | CASSSKPSYEQYF
few | TRBJ2-3 | TRBV19 | . | TGTGCCAGTAGTACCCCGGGGGCCGGAGGAGATACGCAGTATTTT | CASSTPGAGGDTQYF
. | TRBJ2-1 | TRBV6-1 | . | TGTGCCAGCACCGCAGGGGTAGACAATGAGCAGTTCTTC | CASTAGVDNEQFF
. | TRBJ1-1 | TRBV7-7 | . | TGTGCCAGCATCCCCCCGACCGGGGCCACCCAGGAAGCTTTCTTT | CASIPPTGATQEAFF
many | TRBJ2-5 | TRBV7-2 | . | TGTGCCAGCAGCCAGCGACAGACCCAGTACTTC | CASSQRQTQYF
once | TRBJ2-3 | TRBV5-4 | TRBD1 | TGTGCCAGCAGCTTGTATGGGACAGGGGGCTTAGCAGATACGCAGTATTTT | CASSLYGTGGLADTQYF
. | TRBJ2-1 | TRBV27 | . | TGTGCCAGCATTAGGGGACTCGCTGGCGGTGAGCAGTTCTTC | CASIRGLAGGEQFF
. | TRBJ2-7 | TRBV5-5 | . | TGTGCCAGCAGCCTGACAGCCTACGAGCAGTACTTC | CASSLTAYEQYF
. | TRBJ2-3 | TRBV19 | TRBD2 | TGTGCCAGTAGCGGGGTGGCGGGGGTCCGTTTTGACACGCAGTATTTT | CASSGVAGVRFDTQYF
. | TRBJ1-2 | TRBV7-9 | . | TGTGCCAGCAGCGGCGGATTAGAGGGCACGGTTGGCTACACCTTC | CASSGGLEGTVGYTF
. | TRBJ1-2 | TRBV7-9 | . | TGTGCCAGCAGCCCCCCCCGGGGCGGCTACACCTTC | CASSPPRGGYTF
. | TRBJ2-1 | TRBV4-3 | . | TGCGCCAGCAGCCAAGATCGGGTAGGGAATACCTACAATGAGCAGTTCTTC | CASSQDRVGNTYNEQFF
. | TRBJ2-7 | TRBV6-5 | . | TGTGCCAGCAGTTACGACGGGTCACGGGAGCAGTACTTC | CASSYDGSREQYF
once | TRBJ2-3 | TRBV27 | . | TGTGCCAGCAGTTCCCGGACAGCGGCTAGCACAGATACGCAGTATTTT | CASSSRTAASTDTQYF
. | TRBJ2-3 | TRBV4-3 | . | TGCGCCAGCAGCCAGGCTGAAACAGATACGCAGTATTTT | CASSQAETDTQYF
. | TRBJ2-7 | TRBV5-1 | . | TGCGCCAGCAGCCCCCTGTCGGTGACGACCGGCTACGAGCAGTACTTC | CASSPLSVTTGYEQYF
. | TRBJ2-1 | TRBV19 | . | TGTGCCAGTACCCAGGGGGGGGCGGATAATGAGCAGTTCTTC | CASTQGGADNEQFF
. | TRBJ2-3 | TRBV7-2 | . | TGTGCCAGCAGCCATCCCGGGGGGCGCACAGATACGCAGTATTTT | CASSHPGGRTDTQYF
. | TRBJ2-1 | TRBV5-1 | . | TGCGCCAGCAGCATCATAGCGGGACAGAGGGATGAGCAGTTCTTC | CASSIIAGQRDEQFF
once | TRBJ2-3 | TRBV5-1 | . | TGCGCCAGCAGCCGGTCTGGTCAGTTTTGGGGAGATACGCAGTATTTT | CASSRSGQFWGDTQYF
. | TRBJ1-3 | TRBV9 | TRBD1 | TGTGCCAGCAGCGAGGGGGCGGAAAACACCATATATTTT | CASSEGAENTIYF
once | TRBJ2-3 | TRBV29-1 | . | TGCAGCACCTGGACAGCCACAGATACGCAGTATTTT | CSTWTATDTQYF
. | TRBJ2-1 | TRBV5-1 | TRBD2 | TGCGCCAGCAGCCTAGGGACTAGCGGGGATCTCAATGAGCAGTTCTTC | CASSLGTSGDLNEQFF
. | TRBJ1-5 | TRBV29-1 | . | TGCAGCGTGATATCTACAGGGACGAGCAATCAGCCCCAGCATTTT | CSVISTGTSNQPQHF
. | TRBJ1-1 | TRBV5-5 | . | TGTGCCAGCAGCTTGTCACGGCTGAACACTGAAGCTTTCTTT | CASSLSRLNTEAFF